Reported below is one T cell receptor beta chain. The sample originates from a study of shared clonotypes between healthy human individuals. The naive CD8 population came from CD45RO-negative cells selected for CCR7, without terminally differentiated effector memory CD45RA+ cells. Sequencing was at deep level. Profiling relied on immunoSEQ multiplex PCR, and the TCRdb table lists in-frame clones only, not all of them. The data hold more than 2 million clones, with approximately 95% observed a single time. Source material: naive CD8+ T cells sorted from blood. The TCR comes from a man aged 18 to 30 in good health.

The CDR3 nucleotides are TGTGCCAGTAGTATAAATTGGGGGGACTTCGGCCCCTACGAGCAGTACTTC. Amino acid sequence: CASSINWGDFGPYEQYF. The V gene is TRBV19, the J gene TRBJ2-7, with D perhaps TRBD2 (6 bases). The CDR3 is made up of 17 amino acids. The V and J ends lost 2 bases and 2 bases respectively, with 19 bases between them. Germline CDR1 is LNHDA and CDR2 is SQIVND (reference sequence).